The entry below gives a single T cell receptor beta chain sequence along with its context. Its antigen is as yet unknown. The CDR3 runs 12 residues. The germline V gene has CDR1 MDHEN and CDR2 SYDVKM. Trimming shortened V by 1 base and J by 8 bases, and 8 bases separated the two germline ends. These data belong to a study of cytomegalovirus exposure and HLA in healthy donors. Study-wide findings and caveats: Analysis was performed later, and it showed HLA-associated TCR beta chains to be more clonally expanded than equally common others. Some public TCRs appeared in many individuals, while most sequences were rare. Reportedly, fewer N-insertions than the roughly 700-donor mean appeared in an Asian-associated ancestry cluster in a later analysis.

Researchers ran the PCR with 60 Vbeta and 13 Jbeta primers. Sequencing used immunoSEQ multiplex PCR; TCRdb keeps in-frame clones, though not all of them. The sample consists of 150,000 to 200,000 clones, 85% of them appearing once. The receptor was derived from a young man in good health and CMV-seropositive. The genes are TRBV28 and TRBJ1-1; D perhaps matches TRBD1 (6 bases). The sample was PBMCs. In nucleotides, the CDR3 is TGTGCCAGCAGTTTATCACAGGGAGAAGCTTTCTTT. Residues: CASSLSQGEAFF.